This TCR beta chain emerged from a study of vaccination and CD4 T cells after COVID-19. Cultured CD4+ T-cell DNA underwent Oncomine TCR Beta short-read sequencing. TCRdb re-called the PCR reads with MiXCR, one entry per CDR3 protein. The profile shows around 27,000 distinct CDR3 sequences, roughly 34% of them singletons. This clonotype was detected only a few times. The antigen remains unidentified. Time point specified: late sampling 161 to 241 days after vaccination in three convalescent patients. As to treatment: approximately nine-day PBMC culture with coronavirus spike peptide pools or control peptides (ViraFEST assay). The germline CDR1 and CDR2 sequences are MNHEY and SVGEGT. Germline trimming cut 2 bases from V and 7 bases from J; bases unmatched to any gene: 2. The CDR3 covers 14 residues.

The input for sequencing was CD4+ T cells from blood, cultured in vitro, taken about 7 months after SARS-CoV-2 vaccination. The chain recombines TRBV6-2 or TRBV6-3 with TRBJ2-1; 10 bases agree with TRBD2. This receptor was obtained from a human donor who had recovered from COVID-19. Here the CDR3 reads CASSYLAGENEQFF. The CDR3 DNA follows: TGTGCCAGCAGTTACCTAGCGGGAGAAAATGAGCAGTTCTTC.